Detailed here is one T cell receptor (beta chain). Compared with germline, one end of the junction differs, possibly owing to a read error. Assay: immunoSEQ multiplex PCR; the TCRdb copy retains only in-frame clones and omits some. Seen here are some 130,000 clones, roughly 90% observed once, and the top ten hold approximately 2.6%. This entry comes from a study of T cell responses to AZD1222 COVID-19 vaccine. Germline CDR1 is SSHAT and CDR2 is FNYEAQ (reference sequence). The CDR3 is made up of 15 amino acids. The clonotype originates from an adult who received the AZD1222 COVID-19 vaccine. Sequenced here: peripheral blood, sampled 28 days after the second AZD1222 dose. This chain connects TRBV7-7 to TRBJ2-5; D is uncertain. In nucleotides, the CDR3 is TGTGCTAGCAGCCCCGACACTCAGGTGGGCGAGACCCAGTACTTC. It encodes CASSPDTQVGETQYF.